This T cell receptor beta chain came from a study of blood T cell repertoires in COVID-19. Under the authors' procedure: Estimated nucleated cell counts came from reference gene primer amplification. The assay was immunoSEQ multiplex PCR, and TCRdb's table has in-frame clones only and misses some. V, J and clone size are those of that table, while D and trimming were read from the DNA. The table lists over 120,000 clones, roughly 89% of them singletons. Specimen: peripheral blood. The clonotype comes from a woman in her forties or fifties with active or convalescent COVID-19.

The CDR3 loop is CAISESGGGLQPQHF. CDR3 DNA: TGTGCCATCAGTGAGTCTGGGGGGGGACTTCAGCCCCAGCATTTT. The chain combines TRBV10-3 with TRBJ1-5; D perhaps matches TRBD1 (5 bases). Trimming pared 0 bases from V and 6 bases from J, leaving 12 bases between. This CDR3 is 15 amino acids long. CDR1 and CDR2 (germline): ENHRY, SYGVKD.